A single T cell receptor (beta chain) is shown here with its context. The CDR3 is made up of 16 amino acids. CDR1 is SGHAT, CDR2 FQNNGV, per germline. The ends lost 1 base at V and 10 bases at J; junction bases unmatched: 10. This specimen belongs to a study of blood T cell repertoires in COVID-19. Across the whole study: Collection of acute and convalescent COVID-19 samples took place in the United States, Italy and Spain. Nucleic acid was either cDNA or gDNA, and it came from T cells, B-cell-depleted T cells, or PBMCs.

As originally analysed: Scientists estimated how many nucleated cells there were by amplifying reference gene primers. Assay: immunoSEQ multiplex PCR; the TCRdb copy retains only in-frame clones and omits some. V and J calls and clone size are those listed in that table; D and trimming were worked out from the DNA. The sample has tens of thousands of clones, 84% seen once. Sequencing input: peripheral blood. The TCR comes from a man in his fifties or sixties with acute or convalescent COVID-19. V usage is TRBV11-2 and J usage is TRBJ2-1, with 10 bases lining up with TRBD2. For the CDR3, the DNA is TGTGCCAGCAGCTTAGTCCCAAGCGGGAGGGCCGGGGAGCAGTTCTTC. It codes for CASSLVPSGRAGEQFF.